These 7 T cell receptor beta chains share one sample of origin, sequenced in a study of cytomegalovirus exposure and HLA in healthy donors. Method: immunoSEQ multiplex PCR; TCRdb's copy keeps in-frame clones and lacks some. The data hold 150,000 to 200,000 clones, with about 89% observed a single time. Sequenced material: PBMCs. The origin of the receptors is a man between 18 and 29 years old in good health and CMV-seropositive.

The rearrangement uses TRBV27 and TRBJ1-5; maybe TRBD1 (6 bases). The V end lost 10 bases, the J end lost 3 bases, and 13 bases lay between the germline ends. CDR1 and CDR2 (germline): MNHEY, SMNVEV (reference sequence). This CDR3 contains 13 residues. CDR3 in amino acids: CATRGGPNQPQHF. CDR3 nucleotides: TGTGCCACAAGAGGGGGACCCAATCAGCCCCAGCATTTT.

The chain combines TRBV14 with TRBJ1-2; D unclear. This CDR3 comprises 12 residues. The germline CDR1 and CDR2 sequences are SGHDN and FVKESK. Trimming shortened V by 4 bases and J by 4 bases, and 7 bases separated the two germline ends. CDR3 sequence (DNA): TGTGCCAGCAGCCCCGCGTCCTATGGCTACACCTTC. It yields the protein CASSPASYGYTF.

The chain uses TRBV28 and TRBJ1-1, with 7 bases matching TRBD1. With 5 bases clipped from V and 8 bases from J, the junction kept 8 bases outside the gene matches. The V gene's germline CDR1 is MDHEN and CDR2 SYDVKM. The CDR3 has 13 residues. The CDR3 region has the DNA TGTGCCAGCAGTCCTTTCCGGGACAGCGAAGCTTTCTTT. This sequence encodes CASSPFRDSEAFF.

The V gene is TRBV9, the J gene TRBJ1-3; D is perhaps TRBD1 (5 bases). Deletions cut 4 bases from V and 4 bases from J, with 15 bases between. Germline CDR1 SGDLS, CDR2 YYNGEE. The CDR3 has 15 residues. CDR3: CASSPSGELGNTIYF. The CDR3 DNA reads TGTGCCAGCAGCCCCTCGGGGGAGTTGGGAAACACCATATATTTT.

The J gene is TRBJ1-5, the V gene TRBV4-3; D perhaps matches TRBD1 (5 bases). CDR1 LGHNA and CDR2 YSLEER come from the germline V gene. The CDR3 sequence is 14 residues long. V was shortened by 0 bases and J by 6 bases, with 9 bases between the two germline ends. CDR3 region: CASSQDREGQPQHF. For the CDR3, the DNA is TGCGCCAGCAGCCAAGACAGGGAAGGTCAGCCCCAGCATTTT.

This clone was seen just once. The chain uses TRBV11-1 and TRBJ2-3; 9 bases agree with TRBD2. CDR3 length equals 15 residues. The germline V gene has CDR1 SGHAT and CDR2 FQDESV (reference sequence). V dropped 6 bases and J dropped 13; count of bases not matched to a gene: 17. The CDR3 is CASSRFLAGERGEYF. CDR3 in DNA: TGTGCCAGCAGTCGCTTCTTAGCGGGAGAGAGAGGAGAGTATTTT.

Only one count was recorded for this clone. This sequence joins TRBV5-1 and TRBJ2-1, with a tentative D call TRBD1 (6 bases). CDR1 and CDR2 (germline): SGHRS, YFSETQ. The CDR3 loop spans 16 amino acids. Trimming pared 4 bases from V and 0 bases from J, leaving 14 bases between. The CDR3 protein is CASSGYRDTSYNEQFF. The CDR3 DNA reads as TGCGCCAGCAGCGGCTACCGGGACACCTCCTACAATGAGCAGTTCTTC.